This TCR beta chain is drawn from a study of neoadjuvant anti-PD-1 for oral cavity cancer. Assay used: immunoSEQ multiplex PCR; TCRdb lists only in-frame clones, some missing. The repertoire holds about 15,000 clones, with about 70% as singletons. Trimming removed 4 bases from V and 2 bases from J, with 10 bases in between. The CDR3 is made up of 13 amino acids. Germline assignment: CDR1 SGDLS and CDR2 YYNGEE. Sequenced here: PBMCs, sampled before nivolumab (anti-PD-1) treatment. The receptor was derived from a person between 40 and 79 years old with oral cavity squamous cell carcinoma. The chain combines TRBV9 with TRBJ2-7; the D gene is possibly TRBD1 (6 bases). DNA of the CDR3: TGTGCCAGCAGCCCAGGGGAAGCCTACGAGCAGTACTTC. Amino acids: CASSPGEAYEQYF.